The 5 T cell receptor beta chains below all came from one sample that was sequenced in a study of OX40 agonist ivuxolimab in advanced cancers. Receptors were amplified or captured by the immunoSEQ multiplex PCR assay. TCRdb re-hosts the immuneACCESS table, in-frame sequences only. Its copies lack some clones; in the studies checked, an unresolved V gene accounts for under half of them, and the cause for the rest is not known. A total of around 64,000 clones appear in this sample, roughly nine tenths of them only once. Together, the top ten hold 13% to 15% of the sample. The sequenced sample was CD4+ or CD8+ T cells sorted from blood, obtained in a trial of the OX40 agonist ivuxolimab. The receptor set was obtained from an adult with an advanced solid tumor such as melanoma, head and neck, liver or kidney cancer.

This chain connects TRBV7-8 to TRBJ2-1; 7 bases are a match to TRBD2. Germline V lookup: CDR1 SGHVS, CDR2 FQNEAQ. The V segment lost 3 bases and the J segment 6 bases; nucleotides outside the gene matches: 8. The CDR3 spans 15 residues. This CDR3 reads CASSFRTSSVNEQFF. The CDR3 DNA reads as TGTGCCAGCAGCTTCCGGACTAGTAGTGTCAATGAGCAGTTCTTC.

The chain combines TRBV7-9 with TRBJ2-1, with D possibly matching TRBD2 (5 bases). This CDR3 comprises 14 residues. V was pared by 5 bases and J by 8 bases, with 16 bases between. CDR1 and CDR2 (germline): SEHNR, FQNEAQ (reference sequence). The CDR3 nucleotides are TGTGCCAGCAGCCCTGTCCAGCGAGGGTATGAGCAGTTCTTC. Amino acids: CASSPVQRGYEQFF.

The J gene is TRBJ2-7, the V gene TRBV7-9; 8 nucleotides match TRBD1. This CDR3 has 15 amino acids. Looked up from germline, CDR1 is SEHNR and CDR2 is FQNEAQ (reference sequence). The trim removed 5 bases at V and 0 bases at J, leaving 6 bases unmatched. The CDR3 here is CASSHRTGSSYEQYF. In nucleotides, the CDR3 is TGTGCCAGCAGCCATCGGACAGGGAGCTCCTACGAGCAGTACTTC.

This clone was recorded once. This chain links TRBV6-5 with TRBJ2-7, with D possibly matching TRBD1 (5 bases). The germline V gene encodes CDR1 MNHEY and CDR2 SVGAGI. The CDR3 sequence is 13 residues long. Trimming cost V 6 bases and J 2 bases, with 11 bases left between them. Here the CDR3 reads CASRSREAYEQYF. CDR3 DNA sequence: TGTGCCAGCAGAAGCAGGGAAGCCTACGAGCAGTACTTC.

The CDR3: CASTGRDSYNEQFF. In nucleotides, the CDR3 is TGTGCCAGCACCGGGAGGGACTCCTACAATGAGCAGTTCTTC. This rearrangement joins TRBV2 to TRBJ2-1; 8 nucleotides align to TRBD2. V shed 7 bases, J shed 0 bases, and the junction held 2 bases outside the gene matches. Germline values: CDR1 SNHLY, CDR2 FYNNEI. This CDR3 has 14 amino acids.